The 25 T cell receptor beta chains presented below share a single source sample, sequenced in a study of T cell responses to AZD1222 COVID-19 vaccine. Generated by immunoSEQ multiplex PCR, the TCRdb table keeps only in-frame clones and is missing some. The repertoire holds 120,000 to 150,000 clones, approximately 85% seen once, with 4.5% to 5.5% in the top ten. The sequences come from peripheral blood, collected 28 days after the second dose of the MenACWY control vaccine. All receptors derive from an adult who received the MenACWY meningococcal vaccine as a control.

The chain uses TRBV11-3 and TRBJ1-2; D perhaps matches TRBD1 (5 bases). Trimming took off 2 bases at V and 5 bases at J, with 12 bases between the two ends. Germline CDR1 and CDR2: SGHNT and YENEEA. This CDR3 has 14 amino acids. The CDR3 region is CASSLPGGSYGYTF. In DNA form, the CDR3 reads TGTGCCAGCAGCTTACCCGGGGGTAGTTATGGCTACACCTTC. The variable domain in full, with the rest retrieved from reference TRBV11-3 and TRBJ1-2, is EAGVVQSPRYKIIEKKQPVAFWCNPISGHNTLYWYLQNLGQGPELLIRYENEEAVDDSQLPKDRFSAERLKGVDSTLKIQPAELGDSAVYLCASSLPGGSYGYTFGSGTRLTVV.

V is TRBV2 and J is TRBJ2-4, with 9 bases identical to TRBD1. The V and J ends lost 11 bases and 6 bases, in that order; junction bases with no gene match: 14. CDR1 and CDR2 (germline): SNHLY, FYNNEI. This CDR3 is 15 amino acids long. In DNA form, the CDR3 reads TGTGCCGGGAGGGGAACCACGGGACAGGGAAACATTCAGTACTTC. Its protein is CAGRGTTGQGNIQYF.

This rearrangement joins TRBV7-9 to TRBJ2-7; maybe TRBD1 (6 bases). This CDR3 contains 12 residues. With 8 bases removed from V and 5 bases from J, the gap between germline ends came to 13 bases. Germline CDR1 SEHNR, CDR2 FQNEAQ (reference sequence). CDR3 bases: TGTGCCAGCCACGCAGGGGACGACGAGCAGTACTTC. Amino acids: CASHAGDDEQYF.

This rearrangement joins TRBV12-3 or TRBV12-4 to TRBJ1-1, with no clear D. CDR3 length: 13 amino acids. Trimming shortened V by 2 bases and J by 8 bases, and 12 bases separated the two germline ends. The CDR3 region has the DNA TGTGCCAGCAGTTTACCCGGGAACTTGGAAGCTTTCTTT. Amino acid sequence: CASSLPGNLEAFF.

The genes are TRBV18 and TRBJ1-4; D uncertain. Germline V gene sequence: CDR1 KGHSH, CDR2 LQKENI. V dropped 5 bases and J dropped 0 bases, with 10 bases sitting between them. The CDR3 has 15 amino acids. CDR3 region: CASSSQVATNEKLFF. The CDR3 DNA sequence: TGTGCCAGCTCATCCCAAGTTGCAACTAATGAAAAACTGTTTTTT.

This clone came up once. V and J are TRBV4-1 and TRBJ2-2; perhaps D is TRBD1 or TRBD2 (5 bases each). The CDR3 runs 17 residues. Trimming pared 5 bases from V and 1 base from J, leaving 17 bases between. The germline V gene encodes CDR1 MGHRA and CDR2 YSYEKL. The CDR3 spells CASSAGWGRGNTGELFF. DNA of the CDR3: TGCGCCAGCAGCGCAGGTTGGGGACGGGGGAACACCGGGGAGCTGTTTTTT.

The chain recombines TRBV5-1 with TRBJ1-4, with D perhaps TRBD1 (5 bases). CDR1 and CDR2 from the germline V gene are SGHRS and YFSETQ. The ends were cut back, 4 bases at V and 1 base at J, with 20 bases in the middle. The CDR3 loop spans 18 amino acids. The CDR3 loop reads CASSGGGFWKGTNEKLFF. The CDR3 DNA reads TGCGCCAGCAGCGGCGGGGGTTTTTGGAAGGGAACTAATGAAAAACTGTTTTTT. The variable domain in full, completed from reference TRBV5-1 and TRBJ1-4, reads KAGVTQTPRYLIKTRGQQVTLSCSPISGHRSVSWYQQTPGQGLQFLFEYFSETQRNKGNFPGRFSGRQFSNSRSEMNVSTLELGDSALYLCASSGGGFWKGTNEKLFFGSGTQLSVL.

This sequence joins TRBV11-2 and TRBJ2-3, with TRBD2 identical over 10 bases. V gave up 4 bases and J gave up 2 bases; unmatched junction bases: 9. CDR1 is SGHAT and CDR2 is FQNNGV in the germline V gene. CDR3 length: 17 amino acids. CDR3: CASSSRPLAGVTDTQYF. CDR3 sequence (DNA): TGTGCCAGCAGCTCCAGGCCCCTAGCGGGGGTCACAGATACGCAGTATTTT.

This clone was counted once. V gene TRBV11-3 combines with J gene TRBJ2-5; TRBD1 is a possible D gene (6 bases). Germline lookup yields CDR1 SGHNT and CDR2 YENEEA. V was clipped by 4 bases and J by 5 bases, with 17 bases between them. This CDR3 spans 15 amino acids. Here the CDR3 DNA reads TGTGCCAGCAGCTCTTCCCCAGGGGCTGGTGAGACCCAGTACTTC. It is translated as CASSSSPGAGETQYF.

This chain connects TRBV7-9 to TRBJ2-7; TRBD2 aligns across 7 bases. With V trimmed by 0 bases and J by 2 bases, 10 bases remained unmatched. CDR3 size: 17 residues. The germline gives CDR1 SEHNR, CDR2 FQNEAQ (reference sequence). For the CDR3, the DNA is TGTGCCAGCAGCTTAGCGCCAGGGAGGGGAATGCCCTACGAGCAGTACTTC. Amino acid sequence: CASSLAPGRGMPYEQYF.

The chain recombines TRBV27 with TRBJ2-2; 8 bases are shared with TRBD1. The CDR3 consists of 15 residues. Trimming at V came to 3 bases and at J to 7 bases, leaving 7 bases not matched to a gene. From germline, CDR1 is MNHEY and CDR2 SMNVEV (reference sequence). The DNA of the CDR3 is TGTGCCAGCAGTTTCGGGACAGGCACAGGCGGGGAGCTGTTTTTT. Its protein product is CASSFGTGTGGELFF.

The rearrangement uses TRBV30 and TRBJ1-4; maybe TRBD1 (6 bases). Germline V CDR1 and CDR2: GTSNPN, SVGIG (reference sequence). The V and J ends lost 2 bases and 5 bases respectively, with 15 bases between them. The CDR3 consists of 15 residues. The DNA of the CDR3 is TGTGCCTGGAGTAGATACGGACAGTCAAATGAAAAACTGTTTTTT. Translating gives CAWSRYGQSNEKLFF. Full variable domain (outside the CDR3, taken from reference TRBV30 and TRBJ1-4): SQTIHQWPATLVQPVGSPLSLECTVEGTSNPNLYWYRQAAGRGLQLLFYSVGIGQISSEVPQNLSASRPQDRQFILSSKKLLLSDSGFYLCAWSRYGQSNEKLFFGSGTQLSVL.

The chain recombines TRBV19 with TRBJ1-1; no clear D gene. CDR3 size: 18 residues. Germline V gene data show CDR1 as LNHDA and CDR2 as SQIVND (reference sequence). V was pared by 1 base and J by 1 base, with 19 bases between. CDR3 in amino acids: CASSIASVGGSWNTEAFF. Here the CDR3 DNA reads TGTGCCAGTAGTATAGCTTCTGTCGGCGGCAGCTGGAACACTGAAGCTTTCTTT.

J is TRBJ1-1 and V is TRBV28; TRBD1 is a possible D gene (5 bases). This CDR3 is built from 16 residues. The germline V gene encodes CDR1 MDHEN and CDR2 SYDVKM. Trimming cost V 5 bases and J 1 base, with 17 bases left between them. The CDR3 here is CASSPYGRGTNTEAFF. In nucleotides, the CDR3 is TGTGCCAGCAGTCCCTATGGTCGGGGGACGAACACTGAAGCTTTCTTT.

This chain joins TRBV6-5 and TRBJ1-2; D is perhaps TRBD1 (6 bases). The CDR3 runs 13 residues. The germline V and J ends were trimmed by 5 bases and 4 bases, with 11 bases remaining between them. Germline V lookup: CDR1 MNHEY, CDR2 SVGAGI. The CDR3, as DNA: TGTGCCAGCAGTCCAACGACAGGCTATGGCTACACCTTC. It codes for CASSPTTGYGYTF.

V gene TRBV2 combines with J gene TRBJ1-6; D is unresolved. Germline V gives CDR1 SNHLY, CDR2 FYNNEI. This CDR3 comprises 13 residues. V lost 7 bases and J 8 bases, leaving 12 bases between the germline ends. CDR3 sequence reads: CASKSERDSPLHF. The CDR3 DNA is TGTGCCAGCAAGTCTGAGAGGGATTCACCCCTCCACTTT.

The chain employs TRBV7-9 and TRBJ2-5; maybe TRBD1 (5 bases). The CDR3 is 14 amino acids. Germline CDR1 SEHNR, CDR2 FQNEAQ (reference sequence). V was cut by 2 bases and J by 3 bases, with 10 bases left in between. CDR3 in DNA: TGTGCCAGCAGCTTACGTCTCAGGGAAGAGACCCAGTACTTC. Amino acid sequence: CASSLRLREETQYF.

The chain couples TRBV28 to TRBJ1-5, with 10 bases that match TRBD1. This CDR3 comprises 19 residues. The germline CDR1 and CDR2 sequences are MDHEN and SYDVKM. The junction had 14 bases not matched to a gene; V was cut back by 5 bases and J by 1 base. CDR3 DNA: TGTGCCAGCAGTCCACCGGGGGACAGGGGTCTACTGAGCAATCAGCCCCAGCATTTT. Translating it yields CASSPPGDRGLLSNQPQHF.

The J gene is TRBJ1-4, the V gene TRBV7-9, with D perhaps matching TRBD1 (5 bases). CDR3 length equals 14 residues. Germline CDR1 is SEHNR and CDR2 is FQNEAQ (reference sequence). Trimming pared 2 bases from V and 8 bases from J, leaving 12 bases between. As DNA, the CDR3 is TGTGCCAGCAGCTTAAATCCTGCAGGGGAAAAACTGTTTTTT. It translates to CASSLNPAGEKLFF. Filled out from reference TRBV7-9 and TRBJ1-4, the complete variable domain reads DTGVSQNPRHKITKRGQNVTFRCDPISEHNRLYWYRQTLGQGPEFLTYFQNEAQLEKSRLLSDRFSAERPKGSFSTLEIQRTEQGDSAMYLCASSLNPAGEKLFFGSGTQLSVL.

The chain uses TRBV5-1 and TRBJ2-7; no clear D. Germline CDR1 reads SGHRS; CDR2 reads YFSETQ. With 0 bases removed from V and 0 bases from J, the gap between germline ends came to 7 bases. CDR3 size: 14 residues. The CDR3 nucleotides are TGCGCCAGCAGCTTGGTAACGGGCTCCTACGAGCAGTACTTC. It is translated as CASSLVTGSYEQYF.

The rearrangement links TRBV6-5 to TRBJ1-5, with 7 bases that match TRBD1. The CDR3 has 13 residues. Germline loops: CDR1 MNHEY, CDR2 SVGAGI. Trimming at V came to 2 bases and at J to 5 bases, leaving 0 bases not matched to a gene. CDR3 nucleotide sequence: TGTGCCAGCAGTTACAGGGGGCATCAGCCCCAGCATTTT. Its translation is CASSYRGHQPQHF.

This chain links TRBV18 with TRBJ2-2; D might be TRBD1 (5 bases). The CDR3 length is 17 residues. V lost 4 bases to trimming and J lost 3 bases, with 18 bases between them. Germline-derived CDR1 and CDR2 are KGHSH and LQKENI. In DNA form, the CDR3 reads TGTGCCAGCTCACTTACGTCACAGGCCTCGGACACCGGGGAGCTGTTTTTT. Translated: CASSLTSQASDTGELFF. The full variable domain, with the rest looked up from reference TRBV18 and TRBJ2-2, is NAGVMQNPRHLVRRRGQEARLRCSPMKGHSHVYWYRQLPEEGLKFMVYLQKENIIDESGMPKERFSAEFPKEGPSILRIQQVVRGDSAAYFCASSLTSQASDTGELFFGEGSRLTVL.

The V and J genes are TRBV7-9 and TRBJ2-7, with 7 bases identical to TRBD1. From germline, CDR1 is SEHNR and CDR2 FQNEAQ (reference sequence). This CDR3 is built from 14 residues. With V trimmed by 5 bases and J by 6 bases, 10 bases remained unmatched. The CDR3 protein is CASSSWTGYTEQYF. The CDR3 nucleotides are TGTGCCAGCAGCAGCTGGACAGGCTATACCGAGCAGTACTTC. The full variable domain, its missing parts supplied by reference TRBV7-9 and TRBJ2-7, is DTGVSQNPRHKITKRGQNVTFRCDPISEHNRLYWYRQTLGQGPEFLTYFQNEAQLEKSRLLSDRFSAERPKGSFSTLEIQRTEQGDSAMYLCASSSWTGYTEQYFGPGTRLTVT.

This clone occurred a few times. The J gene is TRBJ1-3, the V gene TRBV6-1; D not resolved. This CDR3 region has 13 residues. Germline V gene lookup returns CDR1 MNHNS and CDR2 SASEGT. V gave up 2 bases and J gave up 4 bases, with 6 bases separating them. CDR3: CASSELRGNTIYF. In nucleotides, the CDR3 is TGTGCCAGCAGTGAACTTCGGGGAAACACCATATATTTT.

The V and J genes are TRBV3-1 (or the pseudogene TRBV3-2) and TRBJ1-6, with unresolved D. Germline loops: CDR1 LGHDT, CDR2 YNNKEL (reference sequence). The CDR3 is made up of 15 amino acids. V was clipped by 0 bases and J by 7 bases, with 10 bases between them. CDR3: CASSQDVGNNSPLHF. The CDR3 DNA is TGTGCCAGCAGCCAAGATGTGGGGAACAATTCACCCCTCCACTTT.